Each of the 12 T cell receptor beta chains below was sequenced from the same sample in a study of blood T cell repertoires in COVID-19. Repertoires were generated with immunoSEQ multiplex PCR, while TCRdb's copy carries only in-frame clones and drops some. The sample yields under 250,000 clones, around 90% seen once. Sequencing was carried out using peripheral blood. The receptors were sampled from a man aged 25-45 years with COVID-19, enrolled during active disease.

This CDR3 is CASKSSPRTEAFF. CDR3 sequence (DNA): TGTGCCAGCAAAAGTTCGCCTAGGACTGAAGCTTTCTTT. The rearrangement links TRBV6-5 to TRBJ1-1; D uncertain. Deletions cut 7 bases from V and 5 bases from J, with 14 bases between. CDR1 and CDR2 from the germline V gene are MNHEY and SVGAGI. The CDR3 has 13 residues.

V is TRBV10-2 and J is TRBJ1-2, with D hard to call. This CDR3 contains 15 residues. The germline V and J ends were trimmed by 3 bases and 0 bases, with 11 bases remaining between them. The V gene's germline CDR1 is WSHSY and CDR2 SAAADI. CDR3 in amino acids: CASSDGSISNYGYTF. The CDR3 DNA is TGCGCCAGCAGTGATGGTAGTATCTCTAACTATGGCTACACCTTC.

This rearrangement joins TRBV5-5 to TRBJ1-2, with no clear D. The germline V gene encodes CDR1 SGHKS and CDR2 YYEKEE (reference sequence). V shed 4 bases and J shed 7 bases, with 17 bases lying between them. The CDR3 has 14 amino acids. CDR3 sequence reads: CASSGRGPKSGYTF. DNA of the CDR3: TGTGCCAGCAGCGGCAGAGGGCCTAAGAGTGGCTACACCTTC.

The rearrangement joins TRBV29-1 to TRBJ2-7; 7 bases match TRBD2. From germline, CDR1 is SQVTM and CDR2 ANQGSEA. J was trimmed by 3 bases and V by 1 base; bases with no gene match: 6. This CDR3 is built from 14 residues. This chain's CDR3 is CSVEGSGANYEQYF. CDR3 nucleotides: TGCAGCGTTGAAGGCAGCGGGGCCAACTACGAGCAGTACTTC.

CDR3 residues: CASSPIGTLNYGYTF. The CDR3 DNA reads TGTGCCAGCAGCCCAATTGGGACTCTTAACTATGGCTACACCTTC. The J gene is TRBJ1-2, the V gene TRBV5-4; D is perhaps TRBD1 (5 bases). Germline CDR1 is SGHNT and CDR2 is YYREEE (reference sequence). The length of the CDR3 is 15 residues. The V and J ends lost 4 bases and 1 base respectively, with 14 bases between them.

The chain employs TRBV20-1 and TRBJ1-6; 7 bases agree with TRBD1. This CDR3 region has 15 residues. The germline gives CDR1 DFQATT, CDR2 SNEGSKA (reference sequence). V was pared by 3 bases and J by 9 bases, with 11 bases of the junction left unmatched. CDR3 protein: CSASGTVLGSSPLHF. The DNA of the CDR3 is TGCAGTGCTAGTGGGACAGTTCTTGGGAGTTCACCCCTCCACTTT.

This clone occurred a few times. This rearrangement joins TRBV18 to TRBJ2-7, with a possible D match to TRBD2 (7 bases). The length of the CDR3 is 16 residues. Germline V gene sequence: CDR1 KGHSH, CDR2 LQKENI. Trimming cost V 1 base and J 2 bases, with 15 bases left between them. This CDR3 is CASSPQGGVLAYEQYF. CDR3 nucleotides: TGTGCCAGCTCACCACAGGGGGGGGTACTAGCCTACGAGCAGTACTTC.

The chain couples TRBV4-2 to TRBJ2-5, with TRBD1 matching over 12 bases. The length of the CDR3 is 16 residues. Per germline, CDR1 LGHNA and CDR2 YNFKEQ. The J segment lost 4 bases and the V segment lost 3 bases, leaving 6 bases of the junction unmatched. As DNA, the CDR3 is TGTGCCAGCAGCCAGGCCGGGACAGGGGGCCCAGAGACCCAGTACTTC. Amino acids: CASSQAGTGGPETQYF.

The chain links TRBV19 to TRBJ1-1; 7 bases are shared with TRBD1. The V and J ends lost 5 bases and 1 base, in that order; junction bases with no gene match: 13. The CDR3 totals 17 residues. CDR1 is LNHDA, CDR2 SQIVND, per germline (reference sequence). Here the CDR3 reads CASSFGQARRGNTEAFF. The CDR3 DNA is TGTGCCAGTAGTTTCGGACAGGCCCGAAGGGGGAACACTGAAGCTTTCTTT.

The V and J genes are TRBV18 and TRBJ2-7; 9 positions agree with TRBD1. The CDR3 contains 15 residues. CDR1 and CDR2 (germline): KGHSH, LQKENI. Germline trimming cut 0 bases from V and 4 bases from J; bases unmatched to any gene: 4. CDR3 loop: CASSPPGTGHYEQYF. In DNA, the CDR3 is TGTGCCAGCTCACCACCCGGGACAGGGCATTACGAGCAGTACTTC.

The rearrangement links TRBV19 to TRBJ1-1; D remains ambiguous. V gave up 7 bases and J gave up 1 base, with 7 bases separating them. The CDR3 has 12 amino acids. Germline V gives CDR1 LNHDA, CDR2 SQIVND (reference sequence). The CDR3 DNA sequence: TGTGCCAGTACGGTAGCGAACACTGAAGCTTTCTTT. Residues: CASTVANTEAFF.

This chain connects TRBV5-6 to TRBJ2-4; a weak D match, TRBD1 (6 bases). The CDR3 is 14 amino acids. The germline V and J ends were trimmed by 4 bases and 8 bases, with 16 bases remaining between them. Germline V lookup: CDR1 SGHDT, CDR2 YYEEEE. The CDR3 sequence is CASSRQDPGHIQYF. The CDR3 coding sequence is TGTGCCAGCAGCCGACAGGACCCGGGACACATTCAGTACTTC. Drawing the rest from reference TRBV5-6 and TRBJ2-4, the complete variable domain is DAGVTQSPTHLIKTRGQQVTLRCSPKSGHDTVSWYQQALGQGPQFIFQYYEEEERQRGNFPDRFSGHQFPNYSSELNVNALLLGDSALYLCASSRQDPGHIQYFGAGTRLSVL.